A single sample gave rise to the 15 T cell receptor beta chains below, sequenced in a study of blood T cell repertoires in COVID-19. Libraries were prepared by immunoSEQ multiplex PCR; TCRdb keeps only in-frame clonotypes and omits some of them. This sample has 35,000 to 40,000 clones; approximately 90% occur once, and the top ten carry around 7%. Sample: peripheral blood. The receptor set was obtained from a human donor in a cohort sampled during active COVID-19.

The chain recombines TRBV4-1 with TRBJ2-5; possibly TRBD2 for D (5 bases). Germline CDR1 MGHRA, CDR2 YSYEKL. Trimming stripped 0 bases from V and 2 bases from J, with 10 bases between. This CDR3 spans 15 amino acids. CDR3 protein: CASSQDTTTQETQYF. The CDR3 region has the DNA TGCGCCAGCAGCCAAGATACGACTACTCAAGAGACCCAGTACTTC.

V and J are TRBV9 and TRBJ2-7; D not certain. CDR3 size: 14 residues. Germline V CDR1 and CDR2: SGDLS, YYNGEE. The V gene lost 0 bases and the J gene lost 2 bases, with 9 bases spanning the gap. In DNA form, the CDR3 reads TGTGCCAGCAGCGTAGACGCAGGTCCCTACGAGCAGTACTTC. This translates into CASSVDAGPYEQYF. The full variable domain, completed using reference TRBV9 and TRBJ2-7, is DSGVTQTPKHLITATGQRVTLRCSPRSGDLSVYWYQQSLDQGLQFLIQYYNGEERAKGNILERFSAQQFPDLHSELNLSSLELGDSALYFCASSVDAGPYEQYFGPGTRLTVT.

The chain couples TRBV6-5 to TRBJ2-7, with D possibly matching TRBD1 (6 bases). Germline assignment: CDR1 MNHEY and CDR2 SVGAGI. The CDR3 covers 14 residues. Trimming removed 6 bases at V and 2 bases at J, with 14 bases between. CDR3 protein: CASSWTDQTYEQYF. For the CDR3, the DNA is TGTGCCAGCAGCTGGACAGACCAGACCTACGAGCAGTACTTC.

This rearrangement joins TRBV7-9 to TRBJ1-1; 9 nucleotides match TRBD1. V lost 2 bases and J lost 1; bases outside the gene matches: 2. The CDR3 has 15 residues. Per the germline V gene, CDR1 is SEHNR and CDR2 is FQNEAQ (reference sequence). CDR3 DNA sequence: TGTGCCAGCAGCTTAACAGGGGGCCCGAACACTGAAGCTTTCTTT. Protein: CASSLTGGPNTEAFF.

V gene TRBV11-1 combines with J gene TRBJ1-1, with a possible D match to TRBD1 (5 bases). V lost 5 bases to trimming and J lost 3 bases, with 13 bases between them. Per the germline V gene, CDR1 is SGHAT and CDR2 is FQDESV (reference sequence). The CDR3 extends over 14 amino acids. The DNA of the CDR3 is TGTGCCAGCAGCCCCCCGGGGGACGACACTGAAGCTTTCTTT. It encodes CASSPPGDDTEAFF.

The V gene is TRBV28, the J gene TRBJ1-6; the D is unclear. Between the trimmed V and J ends, which lost 6 bases and 7 bases, there was a span of 13 bases. Germline V lookup: CDR1 MDHEN, CDR2 SYDVKM. The CDR3 is 14 residues long. CDR3: CASSLGRGNSPLHF. CDR3 coding DNA: TGTGCCAGCAGCTTAGGCCGGGGAAATTCACCCCTCCACTTT.

The rearrangement links TRBV11-2 to TRBJ2-1, with 10 bases that match TRBD2. This CDR3 is built from 16 residues. Germline trimming cut 5 bases from V and 5 bases from J; bases unmatched to any gene: 9. The germline gives CDR1 SGHAT, CDR2 FQNNGV. The CDR3: CASSPFGLAENNEQFF. The CDR3 DNA reads TGTGCCAGCAGCCCGTTCGGACTAGCGGAAAACAATGAGCAGTTCTTC.

The chain is built from TRBV10-3 and TRBJ2-7, with 7 nucleotides matching TRBD1. Germline trimming cut 10 bases from V and 1 base from J; bases unmatched to any gene: 13. The germline CDR1 and CDR2 sequences are ENHRY and SYGVKD. The length of the CDR3 is 15 residues. The CDR3 region has the DNA TGTGCCACCGACTCTCGACAGGGTCCGTCCTACGAGCAGTACTTC. Protein: CATDSRQGPSYEQYF.

The chain links TRBV30 to TRBJ2-7, with 7 nucleotides matching TRBD1. Germline trimming cut 4 bases from V and 2 bases from J; bases unmatched to any gene: 11. From germline, CDR1 is GTSNPN and CDR2 SVGIG (reference sequence). This CDR3 has 15 residues. DNA for the CDR3: TGTGCCTGGACTGTGACAGGGCCCCTTACCTACGAGCAGTACTTC. Translating it yields CAWTVTGPLTYEQYF.

This rearrangement joins TRBV5-1 to TRBJ2-1; TRBD1 aligns across 7 bases. The V gene end was trimmed by 3 bases and the J gene end by 0 bases; junction bases not matched to a gene: 3. The CDR3 sequence is 15 residues long. CDR1 and CDR2 from the germline V gene are SGHRS and YFSETQ. CDR3 bases: TGCGCCAGCAGCTCGACAGGGAGCTCCTACAATGAGCAGTTCTTC. Protein product: CASSSTGSSYNEQFF.

As regards this clone: The sample carries other DNA sequences with the same CDR3. The chain recombines TRBV27 with TRBJ2-7; D is perhaps TRBD2 (6 bases). Trimming stripped 8 bases from V and 1 base from J, with 12 bases between. This CDR3 contains 13 residues. Germline values: CDR1 MNHEY, CDR2 SMNVEV (reference sequence). The CDR3 nucleotides are TGTGCCAGCCGGGCTAGCGCTTCCTACGAGCAGTACTTC. Translated, it gives CASRASASYEQYF.

The rearrangement uses TRBV19 and TRBJ2-5, with 8 bases identical to TRBD2. The germline gives CDR1 LNHDA, CDR2 SQIVND (reference sequence). CDR3 length: 16 residues. The trim removed 3 bases at V and 3 bases at J, leaving 9 bases unmatched. Written as DNA, the CDR3 is TGTGCCAGTAGTATCCGCGGACTAGCTTCAAAAGAGACCCAGTACTTC. Translated, it gives CASSIRGLASKETQYF.

The V gene is TRBV4-3, the J gene TRBJ2-7; maybe TRBD2 (5 bases). Germline-derived CDR1 and CDR2 are LGHNA and YSLEER. Trimming took 5 bases from V and 0 from J, leaving 23 bases between them. The CDR3 sequence is 18 residues long. The CDR3 bases are TGCGCCAGCAGCTCTAGCATTTGGGTCGGGGAAAGCTCCTACGAGCAGTACTTC. Translated, it gives CASSSSIWVGESSYEQYF.

The chain uses TRBV19 and TRBJ2-1; 11 positions agree with TRBD2. Trimming at V came to 3 bases and at J to 0 bases, leaving 7 bases not matched to a gene. Germline V gene data show CDR1 as LNHDA and CDR2 as SQIVND (reference sequence). The CDR3 loop spans 18 amino acids. CDR3 loop: CASSIWLAGGSSYNEQFF. The CDR3 region has the DNA TGTGCCAGTAGTATTTGGCTAGCGGGGGGTAGCTCCTACAATGAGCAGTTCTTC.

The V gene is TRBV2, the J gene TRBJ1-4, with 7 positions matching TRBD1. This CDR3 region has 12 residues. CDR1 is SNHLY and CDR2 is FYNNEI in the germline V gene. J lost 8 bases, V lost 6 bases, and 3 bases had no gene match. CDR3 residues: CASRQGREKLFF. CDR3 nucleotide sequence: TGTGCCAGCAGACAGGGGCGGGAAAAACTGTTTTTT.